The 30 T cell receptor beta chains given below trace back to one sample, sequenced in a study of post-analysis software for immune sequencing data. Sequencing libraries made from TCR beta cDNA carried unique molecular identifiers. TCRdb reanalysed the PCR reads using MiXCR and keeps one entry per CDR3 protein. The repertoire holds 150,000 or so distinct CDR3 sequences, roughly 35% seen once, with roughly 28% in the top ten. Sequences were derived from blood, sampled after autologous hematopoietic stem cell transplantation. The receptors here all came from a girl aged 5-17 years with multiple sclerosis.

Here the CDR3 DNA reads TGTGCCAGCAGCCCGGCGTGGGCCTCCGGCTATGGCTACACCTTC. Residues: CASSPAWASGYGYTF. The chain couples TRBV7-2 to TRBJ1-2; D gene uncertain. This CDR3 comprises 15 residues. V was pared by 5 bases and J by 4 bases, with 17 bases between. Germline V gene sequence: CDR1 SGHTA, CDR2 FQGNSA.

This clonotype was counted only a few times. The rearrangement links TRBV7-9 to TRBJ2-1; 7 nucleotides agree with TRBD2. V lost 5 bases to trimming and J lost 8 bases; unmatched junction nucleotides: 6. The CDR3 has 13 residues. Germline V gene sequence: CDR1 SEHNR, CDR2 FQNEAQ (reference sequence). The CDR3 spells CASSPRAGDEQFF. CDR3 DNA sequence: TGTGCCAGCAGCCCCCGCGCGGGGGATGAGCAGTTCTTC.

This sequence joins TRBV10-3 and TRBJ1-2; D uncertain. The CDR3 covers 13 residues. CDR1 and CDR2 from the germline V gene are ENHRY and SYGVKD. The V end was cut by 3 bases, the J end by 0 bases, with 5 bases between. CDR3 region: CAISDSANYGYTF. The CDR3 DNA reads as TGTGCCATCAGTGATTCAGCTAACTATGGCTACACCTTC.

The chain links TRBV28 to TRBJ2-5; TRBD2 aligns across 8 bases. The CDR3 runs 20 residues. The germline gives CDR1 MDHEN, CDR2 SYDVKM. Trimming took 5 bases from V and 2 from J; bases not matched to a gene: 22. The CDR3 reads CASSPLRSGETSGPQETQYF. The CDR3 DNA is TGTGCCAGCAGTCCCCTTAGGTCAGGAGAAACTAGCGGCCCTCAAGAGACCCAGTACTTC.

The chain recombines TRBV24-1 with TRBJ2-1; a possible D gene is TRBD1 (6 bases). Germline CDR1 and CDR2: KGHDR and SFDVKD. This CDR3 has 14 residues. V was cut by 4 bases and J by 5 bases, with 11 bases left in between. CDR3 protein: CATSDPTGNNEQFF. The CDR3 DNA reads as TGTGCCACCAGTGACCCGACAGGAAACAATGAGCAGTTCTTC.

With regard to this clonotype: One junction end does not reproduce the germline sequence, and a read error may be involved. The chain links TRBV29-1 to TRBJ2-5; possibly TRBD2 for D (5 bases). This CDR3 is 12 amino acids long. Germline V lookup: CDR1 SQVTM, CDR2 ANQGSEA. The CDR3 loop is CSFRRGGETQDF. DNA for the CDR3: TGCAGCTTTCGCCGGGGTGGAGAGACCCAGGACTTC. The whole variable domain, remainder taken from reference TRBV29-1 and TRBJ2-5, is SAVISQKPSRDICQRGTSLTIQCQVDSQVTMMFWYRQQPGQSLTLIATANQGSEATYESGFVIDKFPISRPNLTFSTLTVSNMSPEDSSIYLCSFRRGGETQDFGPGTRLLVL.

At least ten counts were recorded for this clonotype. The rearrangement joins TRBV30 to TRBJ1-1, with TRBD1 identical over 7 bases. J lost 8 bases, V lost 3 bases, and 3 bases had no gene match. The CDR3 consists of 11 residues. CDR1 and CDR2 (germline): GTSNPN, SVGIG (reference sequence). In nucleotides, the CDR3 is TGTGCCTGGAGCGGACAGGTGGAAGCTTTCTTT. Translated, it gives CAWSGQVEAFF.

Many counts were recorded for this clonotype. This chain connects TRBV5-1 to TRBJ2-7; 7 bases are shared with TRBD2. Per germline, CDR1 SGHRS and CDR2 YFSETQ. CDR3 size: 14 residues. Trimming took 0 bases from V and 6 from J; bases not matched to a gene: 6. CDR3 DNA: TGCGCCAGCAGCTTGGATTTGGGGGGGGGCGAGCAGTACTTC. Protein sequence: CASSLDLGGGEQYF.

In this sample, this clonotype turned up once. A clone one base away is much larger, so this may be a read error. The rearrangement links TRBV28 to TRBJ2-4; maybe TRBD2 (6 bases). The CDR3 covers 14 residues. The V gene's germline CDR1 is MDHEN and CDR2 SYDVKM. V was pared by 3 bases and J by 13 bases, with 19 bases between. The CDR3 sequence: CASSLPSEDNEQYF. The CDR3, as DNA: TGTGCCAGCAGTTTGCCTAGCGAGGACAATGAGCAGTACTTC. Complete variable domain (other parts from reference TRBV28 and TRBJ2-4): DVKVTQSSRYLVKRTGEKVFLECVQDMDHENMFWYRQDPGLGLRLIYFSYDVKMKEKGDIPEGYSVSREKKERFSLILESASTNQTSMYLCASSLPSEDNEQYFGAGTRLSVL.

The sample holds one count of this clonotype. The chain recombines TRBV24-1 with TRBJ2-1; TRBD2 agrees at 13 bases. The CDR3 has 16 residues. In germline, CDR1 is KGHDR, CDR2 SFDVKD. V lost 3 bases and J lost 9; bases outside the gene matches: 7. DNA of the CDR3: TGTGCCACCAGTGATCCAACTAGCGGGAGGGCTGGTGAGCAGTTCTTC. Encoded protein: CATSDPTSGRAGEQFF.

V is TRBV7-2 and J is TRBJ1-2, with D perhaps matching TRBD1 (6 bases). The CDR3 length is 15 residues. Germline-derived CDR1 and CDR2 are SGHTA and FQGNSA. With 4 bases removed from V and 4 bases from J, the gap between germline ends came to 16 bases. CDR3 sequence (DNA): TGTGCCAGCAGCTCTGGGGGGGCGCCTGTCTATGGCTACACCTTC. It is translated as CASSSGGAPVYGYTF.

In this sample, this clonotype turned up a few times. The chain uses TRBV7-8 and TRBJ2-7, with no clear D. The ends were cut back, 0 bases at V and 2 bases at J, with 5 bases in the middle. CDR1 is SGHVS, CDR2 FQNEAQ, per germline. The CDR3 length is 13 residues. CDR3 protein: CASSLAPAYEQYF. In nucleotides, the CDR3 is TGTGCCAGCAGCTTAGCACCTGCCTACGAGCAGTACTTC.

The chain recombines TRBV20-1 with TRBJ2-5; D tentatively fits TRBD1 or TRBD2 (5 bases each). CDR1 is DFQATT, CDR2 SNEGSKA, per germline (reference sequence). V lost 6 bases and J 3 bases, leaving 17 bases between the germline ends. CDR3 size: 14 residues. CDR3 nucleotides: TGCAGTGCGGGGGACGCGGGTCTCAAAGAGACCCAGTACTTC. It is translated as CSAGDAGLKETQYF.

The chain employs TRBV5-1 and TRBJ2-1; tentative D call: TRBD1 (5 bases). V dropped 0 bases and J dropped 5 bases, with 21 bases sitting between them. Germline CDR1 and CDR2: SGHRS and YFSETQ. The CDR3 has 18 residues. In DNA, the CDR3 is TGCGCCAGCAGCTTGGAGCCCCCAGGGAAGGGGCGCCACAATGAGCAGTTCTTC. Its protein is CASSLEPPGKGRHNEQFF.

The rearrangement joins TRBV10-3 to TRBJ2-5; 10 bases agree with TRBD1. The CDR3 has 14 amino acids. V lost 6 bases to trimming and J lost 3 bases; unmatched junction nucleotides: 4. Germline V lookup: CDR1 ENHRY, CDR2 SYGVKD. CDR3 loop: CAIRAGTGEETQYF. The CDR3 DNA is TGTGCCATCAGAGCCGGGACAGGGGAAGAGACCCAGTACTTC.

This clonotype was detected many times. The CDR3 bases are TGTGCCAGCAGTTTATTACCGGGGCATATAGGGGGCCAAGAGACCCAGTACTTC. It encodes CASSLLPGHIGGQETQYF. The gene calls are TRBV28 and TRBJ2-5; D possibly corresponds to TRBD1 (6 bases). CDR3 length: 18 residues. Per germline, CDR1 MDHEN and CDR2 SYDVKM. V lost 1 base to trimming and J lost 1 base, with 19 bases between them. Supplemented by reference TRBV28 and TRBJ2-5, the full variable domain reads DVKVTQSSRYLVKRTGEKVFLECVQDMDHENMFWYRQDPGLGLRLIYFSYDVKMKEKGDIPEGYSVSREKKERFSLILESASTNQTSMYLCASSLLPGHIGGQETQYFGPGTRLLVL.

The chain recombines TRBV6-1 with TRBJ1-1; D possibly corresponds to TRBD1 (6 bases). Germline CDR1 and CDR2: MNHNS and SASEGT. V was trimmed by 2 bases and J by 4 bases, leaving 17 bases between them. CDR3 size: 16 residues. The CDR3: CASSEIMGGGGTEAFF. CDR3 DNA sequence: TGTGCCAGCAGTGAAATTATGGGGGGCGGGGGCACTGAAGCTTTCTTT.

This clonotype was seen only a few times. CDR3 residues: CSASRLAAYNEQFF. The DNA of the CDR3 is TGCAGTGCTAGTAGACTAGCGGCCTACAATGAGCAGTTCTTC. The rearrangement joins TRBV20-1 to TRBJ2-1, with TRBD2 matching over 9 bases. CDR3 length equals 14 residues. Germline V gives CDR1 DFQATT, CDR2 SNEGSKA (reference sequence). With V trimmed by 3 bases and J by 2 bases, 2 bases remained unmatched.

The J gene is TRBJ1-4, the V gene TRBV5-1; D is unresolved. The germline gives CDR1 SGHRS, CDR2 YFSETQ. V lost 0 bases, J lost 2 bases, and 8 bases lay in between. CDR3 size: 15 residues. The DNA of the CDR3 is TGCGCCAGCAGCTTGGATGGGTTGACTAATGAAAAACTGTTTTTT. This gives the protein CASSLDGLTNEKLFF.

This clonotype appeared a few times. This rearrangement joins TRBV9 to TRBJ2-1; D assignment may be TRBD1 or TRBD2 (5 bases each). The CDR3 covers 13 residues. Trimming removed 0 bases from V and 6 bases from J, with 7 bases in between. CDR1 and CDR2 (germline): SGDLS, YYNGEE. Written as DNA, the CDR3 is TGTGCCAGCAGCGTAGGAGGGACCAATGAGCAGTTCTTC. It specifies CASSVGGTNEQFF. Filled out from reference TRBV9 and TRBJ2-1, the complete variable domain reads DSGVTQTPKHLITATGQRVTLRCSPRSGDLSVYWYQQSLDQGLQFLIQYYNGEERAKGNILERFSAQQFPDLHSELNLSSLELGDSALYFCASSVGGTNEQFFGPGTRLTVL.

Ten or more counts support this clonotype. The genes are TRBV5-1 and TRBJ1-2; TRBD1 might be the D (5 bases). Germline-derived CDR1 and CDR2 are SGHRS and YFSETQ. This CDR3 contains 14 residues. With 4 bases removed from V and 0 bases from J, the gap between germline ends came to 10 bases. The CDR3 spells CASSPATANYGYTF. As DNA, the CDR3 is TGCGCCAGCAGCCCCGCGACAGCTAACTATGGCTACACCTTC.

This clonotype showed up just a few times. This chain connects TRBV3-1 to TRBJ1-5; D is ambiguous. The CDR3 is made up of 14 amino acids. CDR1 LGHDT and CDR2 YNNKEL come from the germline V gene (reference sequence). Trimming shortened V by 1 base and J by 8 bases, and 12 bases separated the two germline ends. The CDR3 loop reads CASSQGTDGEPQHF. CDR3 sequence (DNA): TGTGCCAGCAGCCAAGGGACCGATGGGGAGCCCCAGCATTTT.

The rearrangement links TRBV20-1 to TRBJ1-1; tentatively, D is TRBD1 (5 bases). This CDR3 comprises 11 residues. Germline loops: CDR1 DFQATT, CDR2 SNEGSKA (reference sequence). V lost 7 bases and J 5 bases, leaving 11 bases between the germline ends. DNA of the CDR3: TGCAGTGTACGGCAGGGAACTGAAGCTTTCTTT. Its translation is CSVRQGTEAFF.

Only a few counts were recorded for this clonotype. This sequence joins TRBV11-2 and TRBJ2-5, with D perhaps TRBD1 (5 bases). CDR1 is SGHAT, CDR2 FQNNGV, per germline. The CDR3 has 13 amino acids. V shed 5 bases and J shed 11 bases, with 18 bases lying between them. CDR3 sequence (DNA): TGTGCCAGCAGCCCGAACGTAGGGGCTTTGCAGTACTTC. Its protein product is CASSPNVGALQYF. The complete variable domain, with remaining parts taken from reference TRBV11-2 and TRBJ2-5, reads EAGVAQSPRYKIIEKRQSVAFWCNPISGHATLYWYQQILGQGPKLLIQFQNNGVVDDSQLPKDRFSAERLKGVDSTLKIQPAKLEDSAVYLCASSPNVGALQYFGPGTRLLVL.

The J gene is TRBJ2-7, the V gene TRBV7-6; 8 bases align to TRBD1. CDR1 and CDR2 (germline): SGHVS, FNYEAQ. This CDR3 region has 16 residues. The trim removed 6 bases at V and 1 base at J, leaving 11 bases unmatched. CDR3 sequence: CASSEAQGQGSYEQYF. The CDR3 bases are TGTGCCAGCAGTGAAGCACAAGGACAGGGATCCTACGAGCAGTACTTC.

The CDR3 reads CASSLRGLLREKLFF. The CDR3, as DNA: TGTGCCAGCAGCTTGAGGGGGCTCCTCCGTGAAAAACTGTTTTTT. The rearrangement uses TRBV7-9 and TRBJ1-4, with 7 nucleotides matching TRBD1. Germline V gene sequence: CDR1 SEHNR, CDR2 FQNEAQ (reference sequence). This CDR3 is 15 amino acids long. V trimming: 3 bases; J trimming: 7 bases; junction bases outside the gene matches: 8.

On this clonotype itself: At one of its ends the junction is not consistent with the germline gene, which may arise from a read error. This chain uses TRBV20-1 with TRBJ1-1; 9 bases are a match to TRBD1. The CDR3 is 13 amino acids. Per the germline V gene, CDR1 is DFQATT and CDR2 is SNEGSKA (reference sequence). CDR3 coding DNA: TGCAGTGGTAAACAGGGGGCGCACACTGAAACTTTCTTT. It translates to CSGKQGAHTETFF.

The V call is TRBV6-2 or TRBV6-3, the J call TRBJ2-7; 9 nucleotides match TRBD2. The J call may be mistaken, given a closer DNA end match to TRBJ2-5. The CDR3 consists of 14 residues. The V gene's germline CDR1 is MNHEY and CDR2 SVGEGT. The CDR3 coding sequence is TGTGCCAGCAGCGAGGGACTAGCCGCGGGGACCCAGTACTTC. This encodes CASSEGLAAGTQYF.

In this sample, this clonotype turned up a few times. The V call is TRBV12-3 or TRBV12-4, the J call TRBJ1-1; D gene unclear. Trimming removed 10 bases at V and 0 bases at J, with 12 bases between. The CDR3 runs to 13 residues. The CDR3 sequence is CATTPTLNTEAFF. For the CDR3, the DNA is TGTGCCACCACCCCTACCTTGAACACTGAAGCTTTCTTT.

The V and J genes are TRBV6-6 and TRBJ2-1, with TRBD1 matching 10 bases. J was trimmed by 7 bases and V by 0 bases; bases with no gene match: 6. The CDR3 loop spans 16 amino acids. Germline lookup yields CDR1 MNHNY and CDR2 SVGAGI (reference sequence). This CDR3 reads CASSYSRGQGENEQFF. In DNA, the CDR3 is TGTGCCAGCAGTTACTCTCGCGGACAGGGGGAGAATGAGCAGTTCTTC.